This T cell receptor beta chain was sequenced during a study of blood T cell repertoires in COVID-19. Turning to the study itself: Researchers got acute and convalescent COVID-19 samples from the United States, Italy and Spain. PBMCs, B-cell-depleted T cells, or T cells were the source of the cDNA or gDNA that made up the material.

V lost 3 bases to trimming and J lost 7 bases; unmatched junction nucleotides: 7. This CDR3 contains 14 residues. CDR1 and CDR2 from the germline V gene are SGDLS and YYNGEE. Per the study methods: Amplifying reference gene primers gave estimates of nucleated cell counts. Measured with immunoSEQ multiplex PCR; TCRdb has only the in-frame clones, and not every one. For V, J and clone size, that table is used; D and trimming come from the DNA. This table has around 220,000 clones, around 82% appearing once. This clone came up a few times. The sequence was obtained from an elderly woman with active or convalescent COVID-19. Sequenced: peripheral blood. The chain combines TRBV9 with TRBJ2-1, with 7 positions matching TRBD2. CDR3 nucleotide sequence: TGTGCCAGCAGCGCCGGACTAGTATCGAATGAGCAGTTCTTC. Its translation: CASSAGLVSNEQFF. Full variable domain (missing parts from reference TRBV9 and TRBJ2-1): DSGVTQTPKHLITATGQRVTLRCSPRSGDLSVYWYQQSLDQGLQFLIQYYNGEERAKGNILERFSAQQFPDLHSELNLSSLELGDSALYFCASSAGLVSNEQFFGPGTRLTVL.